These 24 T cell receptor beta chains share one sample of origin, sequenced in a study of blood T cells in healthy people across ages. Primed by a sample-barcoded 5' primer and a J-beta primer mix, a second PCR proceeded for 7 to 11 cycles. TCRdb ran MiXCR on the 5' RACE reads and lists one entry per CDR3 protein. The sample has around 800,000 distinct CDR3 sequences; roughly 26% are singletons. The data were also submitted as part of a second study, on T cells of mothers and their children.

The sample comprised blood. The receptor set was obtained from a boy under 18 in good health.

In its sample, this clonotype was seen a few times. The J gene is TRBJ2-1, the V gene TRBV20-1; TRBD1 might be the D (5 bases). The ends were cut back, 7 bases at V and 0 bases at J, with 16 bases in the middle. The CDR3 contains 15 residues. Per germline, CDR1 DFQATT and CDR2 SNEGSKA (reference sequence). This chain's CDR3 is CSGKGIESSYNEQFF. CDR3 sequence (DNA): TGCAGTGGTAAGGGGATAGAGAGCTCCTACAATGAGCAGTTCTTC.

The CDR3 DNA follows: TGTGCCAGCAGTTTGCAAAACTCTGGGGCCAACGTCCTGACTTTC. This translates into CASSLQNSGANVLTF. The rearrangement uses TRBV12-3 or TRBV12-4 and TRBJ2-6; D ambiguous. CDR3 length: 15 amino acids. The germline V and J ends were trimmed by 3 bases and 0 bases, with 6 bases remaining between them.

This rearrangement joins TRBV6-5 to TRBJ1-4, with D possibly matching TRBD1 (5 bases). The CDR3 runs 15 residues. V lost 4 bases to trimming and J lost 4 bases, with 13 bases between them. CDR1 and CDR2 from the germline V gene are MNHEY and SVGAGI. CDR3 sequence (DNA): TGTGCCAGCAGTTTCCAGGGACTCCTTAATGAAAAACTGTTTTTT. It codes for CASSFQGLLNEKLFF.

V usage is TRBV5-8 and J usage is TRBJ2-5; D is unresolved. The CDR3 covers 13 residues. CDR1 and CDR2 from the germline V gene are SGHTS and YDEGEE. V was pared by 6 bases and J by 5 bases, with 14 bases between. Written as DNA, the CDR3 is TGTGCCAGCACGGTCTCTGCTATGGAGACCCAGTACTTC. Protein product: CASTVSAMETQYF.

This chain joins TRBV2 and TRBJ2-3, with 7 bases that match TRBD2. CDR3 length: 13 residues. After removal of 6 bases from V and 2 bases from J, the junction contained 2 bases not matched to a gene. The germline gives CDR1 SNHLY, CDR2 FYNNEI. The DNA of the CDR3 is TGTGCCAGCAGGCGGGACTACACAGATACGCAGTATTTT. As protein: CASRRDYTDTQYF.

This clonotype was counted a few times. The chain couples TRBV20-1 to TRBJ1-6; D is undetermined. Germline V gives CDR1 DFQATT, CDR2 SNEGSKA (reference sequence). The V end was cut by 3 bases, the J end by 5 bases, with 11 bases between. The CDR3 has 14 amino acids. CDR3 amino acids: CSARGRPDNSPLHF. The DNA for the CDR3 is TGCAGTGCTAGGGGTCGTCCCGATAATTCACCCCTCCACTTT.

The V and J genes are TRBV6-6 and TRBJ2-5, with 8 bases lining up with TRBD2. The J call is uncertain, as TRBJ2-1 better fits the DNA end. Germline loops: CDR1 MNHNY, CDR2 SVGAGI (reference sequence). This CDR3 comprises 15 residues. Here the CDR3 DNA reads TGTGCCAGCAGTTTCAGACTAGCGAAAGTCAATGAGCAGTTCTTC. Translating gives CASSFRLAKVNEQFF.

The CDR3 DNA is TGCGCCAGCAGCTTTGAGGGAAGTGGGACCCAGTACTTC. Translating gives CASSFEGSGTQYF. The chain uses TRBV10-2 and TRBJ2-5, with a tentative D call TRBD2 (5 bases). CDR3 size: 13 residues. The germline gives CDR1 WSHSY, CDR2 SAAADI. Deletions cut 6 bases from V and 7 bases from J, with 15 bases between.

About this clonotype: The junction differs from germline at one of its ends, possibly a read error. J is TRBJ2-3 and V is TRBV28, with D perhaps matching TRBD1 or TRBD2 (5 bases each). This CDR3 comprises 14 residues. Germline V gene data show CDR1 as MDHEN and CDR2 as SYDVKM. DNA of the CDR3: TGTGCCAGCAGTTTCGGGGCGAACACAGATGCGCAGTATTTT. Protein: CASSFGANTDAQYF. The entire variable domain, with the rest obtained from reference TRBV28 and TRBJ2-3, is as follows: DVKVTQSSRYLVKRTGEKVFLECVQDMDHENMFWYRQDPGLGLRLIYFSYDVKMKEKGDIPEGYSVSREKKERFSLILESASTNQTSMYLCASSFGANTDAQYFGPGTRLTVL.

This clonotype has a handful of counts. This chain connects TRBV29-1 to TRBJ1-4; D possibly corresponds to TRBD1 (5 bases). V lost 4 bases to trimming and J lost 6 bases, with 6 bases between them. This CDR3 region has 11 residues. From germline, CDR1 is SQVTM and CDR2 ANQGSEA. This CDR3 reads CSVVRDEKLFF. The CDR3 nucleotides are TGCAGCGTTGTCAGGGATGAAAAACTGTTTTTT.

The rearrangement links TRBV9 to TRBJ1-2, with D hard to call. The V and J ends lost 0 bases and 2 bases respectively, with 11 bases between them. Germline-derived CDR1 and CDR2 are SGDLS and YYNGEE. This CDR3 region has 15 residues. The CDR3 nucleotides are TGTGCCAGCAGCGTAGGAGTACAGTTGAACTATGGCTACACCTTC. Protein product: CASSVGVQLNYGYTF.

This clonotype was seen more than once but under ten times. The chain joins TRBV5-1 to TRBJ2-3, with 8 bases identical to TRBD1. This CDR3 has 16 residues. V was pared by 0 bases and J by 4 bases, with 7 bases of the junction left unmatched. Germline-derived CDR1 and CDR2 are SGHRS and YFSETQ. The CDR3 here is CASSLVQGARSDTQYF. In DNA form, the CDR3 reads TGCGCCAGCAGCTTGGTTCAGGGGGCTCGGTCAGATACGCAGTATTTT.

The rearrangement links TRBV15 to TRBJ2-1; TRBD1 or TRBD2 may be the D gene (5 bases each). Matching the DNA end better, TRBJ2-7 makes the J call doubtful. CDR1 is LNHNV, CDR2 YYDKDF, per germline (reference sequence). CDR3 length: 18 amino acids. This CDR3 is CATSRGRVRGTGSYEQYF. CDR3 sequence (DNA): TGTGCCACCAGCAGAGGTAGGGTTAGAGGGACCGGCTCCTACGAGCAGTACTTC.

The chain carries TRBV7-7 and TRBJ1-3; no clear D. The CDR3 has 16 amino acids. Germline V gene sequence: CDR1 SSHAT, CDR2 FNYEAQ (reference sequence). The CDR3 DNA sequence: TGTGCTGGCAGCCAACCCGGCTCCACCCTGAGAAACACCATATATTTT. It is translated as CAGSQPGSTLRNTIYF.

Notes on this clonotype: Since no conserved phenylalanine or tryptophan closes the CDR3, a read error is the likely cause. V is TRBV2 and J is TRBJ2-2; D is uncertain. The CDR3 runs to 12 residues. Trimming pared 5 bases from V and 4 bases from J, leaving 5 bases between. Germline assignment: CDR1 SNHLY and CDR2 FYNNEI. CDR3 residues: CASSRPTGELFL. The CDR3 coding sequence is TGTGCCAGCAGTCGACCCACCGGGGAGCTGTTTCTT.

The V call is TRBV7-2, the J call TRBJ2-5, with 9 bases identical to TRBD2. The assigned J gene may be wrong: the sequence end matches TRBJ2-1 better. This CDR3 contains 16 residues. Germline V gives CDR1 SGHTA, CDR2 FQGNSA. In nucleotides, the CDR3 is TGTGCCAGCAGCTCCACTCCTAGCGGGGTTTACAATGAGCAGTTCTTC. Amino acid sequence: CASSSTPSGVYNEQFF.

The rearrangement uses TRBV5-1 and TRBJ2-7; 8 bases match TRBD1. CDR3 length: 15 residues. V lost 5 bases, J lost 3 bases, and 10 bases stayed unmatched. CDR1 is SGHRS, CDR2 YFSETQ, per germline. CDR3 bases: TGCGCCAGCAGAATCGGACAGGGAGGATTCTACGAGCAGTACTTC. It codes for CASRIGQGGFYEQYF.

Remarks on this clonotype: One junction end disagrees with the germline gene, perhaps due to a read error. The rearrangement joins TRBV20-1 to TRBJ2-6; perhaps TRBD1 as D (6 bases). Germline V CDR1 and CDR2: DFQATT, SNEGSKA (reference sequence). The CDR3 length is 15 residues. CDR3 sequence reads: CSAPWTVSGANVPTF. Written as DNA, the CDR3 is TGCAGTGCTCCCTGGACAGTCTCTGGGGCCAACGTCCCGACTTTC.

This clonotype was counted between two and nine times. The J gene is TRBJ2-2, the V gene TRBV5-5; perhaps TRBD2 as D (6 bases). Germline V gives CDR1 SGHKS, CDR2 YYEKEE (reference sequence). The CDR3 sequence is 18 residues long. The V and J ends lost 4 bases and 3 bases respectively, with 22 bases between them. This chain's CDR3 is CASSPRLAGGSYTGELFF. The DNA for the CDR3 is TGTGCCAGCAGCCCGAGGTTGGCAGGAGGGAGCTACACCGGGGAGCTGTTTTTT.

The chain uses TRBV6-5 and TRBJ2-5; tentatively, D is TRBD2 (5 bases). The V gene's germline CDR1 is MNHEY and CDR2 SVGAGI. Trimming stripped 3 bases from V and 4 bases from J, with 18 bases between. The CDR3 runs 16 residues. The CDR3 is CASSYSTGSLGETQYF. The CDR3 DNA reads TGTGCCAGCAGTTATTCAACGGGGAGTCTTGGAGAGACCCAGTACTTC.

This clonotype was found a few times. The CDR3 nucleotides read TGTGCCAGCAGCTTAGAGGGGGCAGACTCCACAGATACGCAGTATTTT. This codes for CASSLEGADSTDTQYF. The chain couples TRBV7-9 to TRBJ2-3, with TRBD1 matching over 7 bases. The length of the CDR3 is 16 residues. Germline loops: CDR1 SEHNR, CDR2 FQNEAQ (reference sequence). Trimming cost V 1 base and J 2 bases; bases outside gene matches: 6.

The chain carries TRBV7-9 and TRBJ2-7; TRBD1 matches at 8 bases. The germline V gene has CDR1 SEHNR and CDR2 FQNEAQ (reference sequence). The CDR3 loop spans 13 amino acids. Losses at the gene ends were 6 bases for V and 6 bases for J; bases not matched to a gene: 7. The CDR3 spells CASSLNQGAEQYF. As DNA, the CDR3 is TGTGCCAGCAGTCTGAACCAGGGGGCCGAGCAGTACTTC.

CDR3 region: CSATWDPEGNEQFF. CDR3 DNA: TGCAGTGCCACCTGGGACCCGGAGGGCAATGAGCAGTTCTTC. This chain uses TRBV20-1 with TRBJ2-1; the D gene is possibly TRBD2 (6 bases). The CDR3 length is 14 residues. The V end was cut by 6 bases, the J end by 6 bases, with 18 bases between. Germline CDR1 reads DFQATT; CDR2 reads SNEGSKA (reference sequence).

This clonotype turned up a few times. Written as DNA, the CDR3 is TGTGCCAGCAGCGTAGCTACTGGGGTTTCTGGTGGCTACACCTTC. This codes for CASSVATGVSGGYTF. The chain uses TRBV9 and TRBJ1-2; the D is unclear. The CDR3 contains 15 residues. Germline lookup yields CDR1 SGDLS and CDR2 YYNGEE. V gave up 0 bases and J gave up 7 bases, with 16 bases separating them.